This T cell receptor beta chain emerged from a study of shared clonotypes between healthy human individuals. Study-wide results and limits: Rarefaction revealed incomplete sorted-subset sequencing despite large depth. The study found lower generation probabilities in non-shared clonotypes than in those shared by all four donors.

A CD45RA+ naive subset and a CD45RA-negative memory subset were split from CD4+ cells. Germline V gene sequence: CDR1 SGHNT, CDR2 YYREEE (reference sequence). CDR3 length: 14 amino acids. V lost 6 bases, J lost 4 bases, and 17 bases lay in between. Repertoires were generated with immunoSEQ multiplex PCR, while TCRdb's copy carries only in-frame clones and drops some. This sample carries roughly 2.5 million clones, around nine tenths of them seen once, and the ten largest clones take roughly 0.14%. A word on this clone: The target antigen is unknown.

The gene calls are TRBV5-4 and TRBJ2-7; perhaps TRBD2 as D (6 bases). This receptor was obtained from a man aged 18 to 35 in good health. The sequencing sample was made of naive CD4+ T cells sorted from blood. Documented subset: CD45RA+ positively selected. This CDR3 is CASTMGGTFYEQYF. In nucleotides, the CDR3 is TGTGCCAGCACCATGGGGGGAACCTTTTACGAGCAGTACTTC.